These 16 T cell receptor beta chains came from one sample sequenced in a study of cytomegalovirus exposure and HLA in healthy donors. The study ran its PCR with 60 Vbeta and 13 Jbeta primers. This table comes from immunoSEQ multiplex PCR, and its TCRdb copy is limited to in-frame clones, with some not included. The data hold 110,000 to 150,000 clones, with 84% observed a single time. Sequencing was done on a sample of PBMCs. All receptors come from a boy between 2 and 10 years old in good health and CMV-seronegative.

This clone showed up just once. The V and J genes are TRBV7-9 and TRBJ1-6; 7 positions match TRBD1. The germline CDR1 and CDR2 sequences are SEHNR and FQNEAQ (reference sequence). V dropped 7 bases and J dropped 10; count of bases not matched to a gene: 13. The CDR3 is 15 amino acids. CDR3 sequence: CASNVGDRVGSPLHF. CDR3 nucleotide sequence: TGTGCCAGCAACGTCGGCGACAGGGTGGGGTCACCCCTCCACTTT.

V is TRBV9 and J is TRBJ1-3; D is unclear. The germline V gene encodes CDR1 SGDLS and CDR2 YYNGEE. CDR3 length: 15 amino acids. Trimming took off 0 bases at V and 1 base at J, with 8 bases between the two ends. For the CDR3, the DNA is TGTGCCAGCAGCGTAGTAGGAGCTTCTGGAAACACCATATATTTT. Translating it yields CASSVVGASGNTIYF.

This chain links TRBV7-2 with TRBJ2-3; TRBD1 is a possible D gene (5 bases). This CDR3 spans 15 amino acids. Germline CDR1 reads SGHTA; CDR2 reads FQGNSA. The V gene lost 5 bases and the J gene lost 2 bases, with 14 bases spanning the gap. The CDR3 sequence is CASSNRTYPTDTQYF. CDR3 coding DNA: TGTGCCAGCAGCAACAGGACCTACCCCACAGATACGCAGTATTTT.

The gene calls are TRBV2 and TRBJ2-7; 11 bases map to TRBD2. Trimming cost V 7 bases and J 4 bases; bases outside gene matches: 9. Germline CDR1 is SNHLY and CDR2 is FYNNEI. This CDR3 comprises 15 residues. CDR3 sequence reads: CASMFLAGGQYEQYF. CDR3 sequence (DNA): TGTGCCAGCATGTTTTTAGCGGGAGGGCAGTACGAGCAGTACTTC.

V usage is TRBV10-3 and J usage is TRBJ2-7; TRBD1 aligns across 9 bases. V shed 0 bases and J 2 bases; nucleotides not matched to a gene: 11. Germline CDR1 reads ENHRY; CDR2 reads SYGVKD. This CDR3 comprises 18 residues. The CDR3 DNA reads as TGTGCCATCAGTGAGTCGAGGACCGGACAGGGGATCCCCTACGAGCAGTACTTC. It specifies CAISESRTGQGIPYEQYF.

This clone occurred once. This chain links TRBV7-3 with TRBJ1-1, with D possibly being TRBD1 (5 bases). The V end was cut by 5 bases, the J end by 1 base, with 14 bases between. This CDR3 region has 15 residues. Germline CDR1 reads SGHTA; CDR2 reads FQGTGA. Here the CDR3 reads CASSQTGLRNTEAFF. The CDR3, as DNA: TGTGCCAGCAGCCAAACGGGACTCCGGAACACTGAAGCTTTCTTT.

This chain joins TRBV28 and TRBJ2-7; perhaps TRBD2 as D (5 bases). CDR1 and CDR2 from the germline V gene are MDHEN and SYDVKM. The V and J ends lost 2 bases and 4 bases respectively, with 15 bases between them. This CDR3 comprises 15 residues. CDR3 sequence (DNA): TGTGCCAGCAGTTTACCCCCACTAGAGAAGTACGAGCAGTACTTC. Its translation is CASSLPPLEKYEQYF.

The chain joins TRBV19 to TRBJ1-2; 9 positions agree with TRBD1. V shed 7 bases, J shed 0 bases, and the junction held 3 bases outside the gene matches. The CDR3 length is 14 residues. CDR1 is LNHDA and CDR2 is SQIVND in the germline V gene (reference sequence). The CDR3: CASTGTGTNYGYTF. As DNA, the CDR3 is TGTGCCAGTACCGGGACAGGGACTAACTATGGCTACACCTTC.

In this sample, this clone turned up a few times. This sequence joins TRBV6-4 and TRBJ2-3, with 8 bases lining up with TRBD1. Unmatched junction bases numbered 1, after V lost 4 bases and J lost 1 base. CDR3 length: 14 amino acids. Germline CDR1 and CDR2: MRHNA and SNTAGT. This CDR3 reads CASSVQGGTDTQYF. The DNA for the CDR3 is TGTGCCAGCAGTGTACAGGGGGGCACAGATACGCAGTATTTT.

The V gene is TRBV10-1, the J gene TRBJ1-6; the D is unclear. This CDR3 is built from 13 residues. CDR1 is WNHNN and CDR2 is SYGVQD in the germline V gene (reference sequence). Between the trimmed V and J ends, which lost 3 bases and 6 bases, there was a span of 6 bases. The DNA of the CDR3 is TGCGCCAGCAGTGACAGTTTTAATTCACCCCTCCACTTT. This sequence encodes CASSDSFNSPLHF.

As regards this clone: One junction end disagrees with the germline gene, perhaps due to a read error. Other DNA sequences in the same sample also yield this CDR3. The chain uses TRBV28 and TRBJ2-3, with 7 bases that match TRBD1. This CDR3 has 15 residues. CDR1 and CDR2 (germline): MDHEN, SYDVKM. This chain's CDR3 is CASRMFHRPLGTVYF. The CDR3 nucleotides read TGTGCCAGCAGAATGTTCCACAGACCCCTAGGGACAGTTTATTTC.

The chain is built from TRBV7-8 and TRBJ1-2; D is unclear. The length of the CDR3 is 13 residues. Trimming took 0 bases from V and 10 from J, leaving 12 bases between them. Germline values: CDR1 SGHVS, CDR2 FQNEAQ. This CDR3 is CASSLAAADAYTF. DNA for the CDR3: TGTGCCAGCAGCTTAGCGGCCGCCGATGCCTACACCTTC.

The chain carries TRBV19 and TRBJ2-2; D may be TRBD2 (6 bases). Germline V gene sequence: CDR1 LNHDA, CDR2 SQIVND (reference sequence). Between the trimmed V and J ends, which lost 7 bases and 0 bases, there was a span of 15 bases. The CDR3 spans 16 residues. CDR3: CASTEGWGANTGELFF. CDR3 in DNA: TGTGCCAGTACCGAGGGATGGGGGGCGAACACCGGGGAGCTGTTTTTT.

The chain joins TRBV5-1 to TRBJ2-2, with 9 bases that match TRBD1. The germline CDR1 and CDR2 sequences are SGHRS and YFSETQ. This CDR3 region has 16 residues. V shed 3 bases, J shed 0 bases, and the junction held 3 bases outside the gene matches. The CDR3 nucleotides are TGCGCCAGCAGCTCAACAGGGGGCGCGAACACCGGGGAGCTGTTTTTT. Protein sequence: CASSSTGGANTGELFF.

The chain carries TRBV7-2 and TRBJ1-2, with unresolved D. Germline V CDR1 and CDR2: SGHTA, FQGNSA. Trimming cost V 0 bases and J 7 bases, with 9 bases left between them. This CDR3 has 13 amino acids. CDR3 in DNA: TGTGCCAGCAGCTTAGCCCCGAGTCGTGGCTACACCTTC. It specifies CASSLAPSRGYTF. The variable domain in full, with the rest retrieved from reference TRBV7-2 and TRBJ1-2, is GAGVSQSPSNKVTEKGKDVELRCDPISGHTALYWYRQSLGQGLEFLIYFQGNSAPDKSGLPSDRFSAERTGGSVSTLTIQRTQQEDSAVYLCASSLAPSRGYTFGSGTRLTVV.

The chain uses TRBV6-5 and TRBJ1-1; D ambiguous. CDR1 and CDR2 (germline): MNHEY, SVGAGI. The V end was cut by 4 bases, the J end by 4 bases, with 10 bases between. The CDR3 has 13 amino acids. CDR3 coding DNA: TGTGCCAGCAGTTTGAACCCACTCACTGAAGCTTTCTTT. It yields the protein CASSLNPLTEAFF.